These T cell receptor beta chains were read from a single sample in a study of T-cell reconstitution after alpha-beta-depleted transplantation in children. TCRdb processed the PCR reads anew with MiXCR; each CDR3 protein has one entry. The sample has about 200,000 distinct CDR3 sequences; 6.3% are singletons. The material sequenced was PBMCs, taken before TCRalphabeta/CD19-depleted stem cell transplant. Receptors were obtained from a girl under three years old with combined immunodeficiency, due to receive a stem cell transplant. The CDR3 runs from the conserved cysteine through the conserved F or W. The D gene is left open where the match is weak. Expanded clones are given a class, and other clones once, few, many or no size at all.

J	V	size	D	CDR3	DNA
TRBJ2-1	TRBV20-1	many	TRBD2	CSAVSGGAGNEQFF	TGCAGTGCTGTTAGCGGGGGGGCCGGCAATGAGCAGTTCTTC
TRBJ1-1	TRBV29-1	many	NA	CSGAPGGAEAFF	TGCAGCGGCGCTCCCGGGGGCGCTGAAGCTTTCTTT
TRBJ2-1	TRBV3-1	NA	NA	CARCLGPGGGGRYNEQFF	TGTGCCCGCTGTTTAGGACCAGGGGGGGGCGGGCGTTACAATGAGCAGTTCTTC
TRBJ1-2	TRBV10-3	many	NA	CAIRGTSYGYTF	TGTGCCATCAGGGGGACATCTTATGGCTACACCTTC
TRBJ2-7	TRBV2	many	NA	CASSDVMRYEQYF	TGTGCCAGCAGTGATGTAATGCGGTACGAGCAGTACTTC
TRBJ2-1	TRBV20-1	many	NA	CSARGTNSNEQFF	TGCAGTGCTAGAGGGACAAACAGCAATGAGCAGTTCTTC
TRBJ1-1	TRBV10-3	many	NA	CAISDVTDNTEAFF	TGTGCCATCAGTGATGTGACGGATAACACTGAAGCTTTCTTT
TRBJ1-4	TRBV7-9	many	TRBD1	CASSLRGQGGEKLFF	TGTGCCAGCAGCTTAAGGGGACAGGGAGGTGAAAAACTGTTTTTT
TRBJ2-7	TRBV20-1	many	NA	CSARDDRTYLGEQYF	TGCAGTGCTCGGGACGACAGGACCTATCTGGGCGAGCAGTACTTC
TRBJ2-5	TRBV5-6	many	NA	CASSLGGQETQYF	TGTGCCAGCAGCTTGGGAGGACAAGAGACCCAGTACTTC
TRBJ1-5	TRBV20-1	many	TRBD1	CSAHRGDSNQPQHF	TGCAGTGCTCACAGGGGCGATAGCAATCAGCCCCAGCATTTT
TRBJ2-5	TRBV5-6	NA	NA	CASSPRASTTLVEETQYF	TGTGCCAGCAGCCCGCGGGCCTCTACGACTTTGGTTGAAGAGACCCAGTACTTC
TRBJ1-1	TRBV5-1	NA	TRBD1	CASSGPQGLNTEAFF	TGCGCCAGCAGCGGACCACAGGGGCTGAACACTGAAGCTTTCTTT
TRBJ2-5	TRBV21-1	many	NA	CASNLAGEETQYF	TGTGCCAGCAATCTAGCGGGTGAAGAGACCCAGTACTTC
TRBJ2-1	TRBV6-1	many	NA	CASSLGRVDEQFF	TGTGCCAGCAGCCTGGGCAGGGTGGATGAGCAGTTCTTC
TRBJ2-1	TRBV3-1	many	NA	CASSQALAPSSYNEQFF	TGTGCCAGCAGCCAAGCACTAGCACCGAGCTCCTACAATGAGCAGTTCTTC
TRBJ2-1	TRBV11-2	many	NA	CASSFAAAGLPNEQFF	TGTGCCAGCAGCTTCGCCGCGGCGGGCCTGCCAAATGAGCAGTTCTTC
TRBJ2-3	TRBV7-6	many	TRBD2	CASSLGPASGGQYITDTQYF	TGTGCCAGCAGCTTAGGCCCAGCTAGCGGGGGGCAGTACATCACAGATACGCAGTATTTT
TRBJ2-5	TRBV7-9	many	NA	CASSLEAKRETQYF	TGTGCCAGCAGCTTAGAAGCCAAGAGAGAGACCCAGTACTTC
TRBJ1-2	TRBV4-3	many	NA	CASRQTGGGIGYTF	TGCGCCAGCAGACAGACAGGTGGAGGAATCGGCTACACCTTC
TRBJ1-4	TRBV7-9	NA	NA	CASSYSGTNEKLFF	TGTGCCAGCAGCTATTCCGGGACTAATGAAAAACTGTTTTTT
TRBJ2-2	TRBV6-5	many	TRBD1	CASSYRAPGQGVGELFF	TGTGCCAGCAGTTACAGGGCCCCGGGACAGGGAGTCGGGGAGCTGTTTTTT
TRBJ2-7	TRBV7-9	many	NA	CASSLLPVFHEQYF	TGTGCCAGCAGCTTACTTCCCGTTTTCCACGAGCAGTACTTC
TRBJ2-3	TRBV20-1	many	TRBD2	CSAPLAGGYTDTQYF	TGCAGTGCGCCGTTAGCGGGAGGTTACACAGATACGCAGTATTTT
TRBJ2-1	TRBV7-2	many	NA	CASSLGQLSSYNEQFF	TGTGCCAGCAGCTTAGGGCAACTCAGCTCCTACAATGAGCAGTTCTTC
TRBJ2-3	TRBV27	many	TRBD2	CASSGLLAGGPTDTQYF	TGTGCCAGCAGCGGACTCTTAGCGGGGGGGCCTACAGATACGCAGTATTTT
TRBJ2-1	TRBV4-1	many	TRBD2	CASSQGRTAGVPYNEQFF	TGCGCCAGCAGCCAAGGTCGGACAGCGGGAGTTCCTTACAATGAGCAGTTCTTC
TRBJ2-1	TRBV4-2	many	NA	CASSQVQGSEFPYNEQFF	TGTGCCAGCAGCCAAGTGCAGGGATCGGAGTTCCCCTACAATGAGCAGTTCTTC
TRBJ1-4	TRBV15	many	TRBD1	CATSRSPGQGISNEKLFF	TGTGCCACCAGCCGTTCTCCGGGACAGGGTATCTCTAATGAAAAACTGTTTTTT
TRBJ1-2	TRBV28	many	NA	CASILSLGAMGYTF	TGTGCCAGCATTCTCTCGCTGGGCGCTATGGGCTACACCTTC
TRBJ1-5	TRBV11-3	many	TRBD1	CASSLGGQGAYNQPQHF	TGTGCCAGCAGCTTAGGAGGACAGGGGGCTTACAATCAGCCCCAGCATTTT
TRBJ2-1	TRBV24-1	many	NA	CATSDLQWTDEQFF	TGTGCCACCAGTGATTTGCAATGGACGGATGAGCAGTTCTTC
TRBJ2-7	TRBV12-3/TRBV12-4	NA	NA	CASSPHRSFSYEQYF	TGTGCCAGCAGTCCACACCGATCCTTTTCCTACGAGCAGTACTTC
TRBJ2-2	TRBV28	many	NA	CASSFWGRGTGELFF	TGTGCCAGCAGTTTTTGGGGGCGCGGCACCGGGGAGCTGTTTTTT
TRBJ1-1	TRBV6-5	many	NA	CASSYALLNTEAFF	TGTGCCAGCAGTTACGCATTACTGAACACTGAAGCTTTCTTT
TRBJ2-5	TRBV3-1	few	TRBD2	CASSLVGTSQRTQYF	TGTGCCAGCAGCCTAGTCGGGACTAGCCAAAGGACCCAGTACTTC
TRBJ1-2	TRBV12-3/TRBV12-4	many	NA	CASSEGRRYTF	TGTGCCAGTTCGGAGGGCAGGCGCTACACCTTC
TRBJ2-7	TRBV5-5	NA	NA	CASSLGLLYEQYF	TGTGCCAGCAGCCTGGGACTCCTCTACGAGCAGTACTTC
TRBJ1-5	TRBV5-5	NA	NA	CASSPRPEQPQHF	TGTGCCAGCAGCCCCCGCCCGGAGCAGCCCCAGCATTTT
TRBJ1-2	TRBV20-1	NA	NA	CSARDSNGQWASYGYTF	TGCAGTGCTAGAGATTCGAACGGACAGTGGGCCTCCTATGGCTACACCTTC
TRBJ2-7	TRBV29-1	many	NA	CSVPDKPGRSEQYF	TGCAGCGTACCCGACAAACCGGGCAGGAGCGAGCAGTACTTC
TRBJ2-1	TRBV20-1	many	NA	CSAIYFNEQFF	TGCAGTGCCATTTATTTCAATGAGCAGTTCTTC
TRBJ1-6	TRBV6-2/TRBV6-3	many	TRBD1	CASSHGWTGDNSPLHF	TGTGCCAGCAGCCATGGATGGACAGGGGATAATTCACCCCTCCACTTT
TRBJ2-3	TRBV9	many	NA	CASSVVSFRDTQYF	TGTGCCAGCAGCGTAGTATCTTTTCGAGATACGCAGTATTTT
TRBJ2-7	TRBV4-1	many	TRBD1	CASSQVSGQGFSYEQYF	TGCGCCAGCAGCCAAGTTTCCGGACAGGGCTTCTCCTACGAGCAGTACTTC
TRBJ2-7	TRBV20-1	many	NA	CSARDLQTSYEQYF	TGCAGTGCTAGAGATCTGCAGACCTCCTACGAGCAGTACTTC
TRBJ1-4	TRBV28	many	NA	CASTPSGEKLFF	TGTGCCAGCACCCCGAGCGGGGAAAAACTGTTTTTT
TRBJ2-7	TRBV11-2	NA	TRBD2	CASSWLVWAGGRASNMHEQYF	TGTGCCAGCAGCTGGCTTGTCTGGGCTGGCGGGAGGGCCTCAAACATGCACGAGCAGTACTTC
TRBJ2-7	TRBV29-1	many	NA	CSVEVEAQTDYEQYF	TGCAGCGTTGAAGTAGAGGCCCAGACAGACTACGAGCAGTACTTC
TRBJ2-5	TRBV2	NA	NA	CASSESPGQSSRETQYF	TGTGCCAGCAGTGAGAGCCCAGGACAGTCCAGCAGGGAGACCCAGTACTTC
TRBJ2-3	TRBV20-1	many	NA	CSARLRNTDTQYF	TGCAGTGCTAGACTCCGGAACACAGATACGCAGTATTTT
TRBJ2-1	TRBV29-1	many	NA	CSVDHPDHNEQFF	TGCAGCGTTGATCACCCGGACCACAATGAGCAGTTCTTC